Described below is a single T cell receptor (beta chain) sequence and its context. Antigen specificity is unknown. Sequencing was performed with immunoSEQ multiplex PCR; in TCRdb, only in-frame clones are kept and a portion is missing. The table has roughly 76,000 clones, about 88% seen once. These data come from a study of OX40 agonist ivuxolimab in advanced cancers. Trimming left V 4 bases short and J 3 bases short, with 12 bases between. CDR1 is SGHAT and CDR2 is FQNNGV in the germline V gene. The CDR3 runs to 15 residues. General study points: Clones of CD4+ and CD8+ blood T cells grew by week 6 at doses of 0.1 to 3.0 mg/kg. Expanded clones were, on average, more numerous among CD8+ T cells than CD4+.

Source: CD4+ or CD8+ T cells sorted from blood, taken in a trial of the OX40 agonist ivuxolimab. This TCR was recovered from an adult with an advanced solid tumor such as melanoma, head and neck, liver or kidney cancer. The gene calls are TRBV11-2 and TRBJ1-4; D gene uncertain. Written as DNA, the CDR3 is TGTGCCAGCAGCTCAAGCGACACGTCTAATGAAAAACTGTTTTTT. Translation: CASSSSDTSNEKLFF.